Presented here are 18 T cell receptor beta chains from one specimen sequenced in a study of molecular identifiers for immune sequencing clone quantification. MiXCR, run by TCRdb on the PCR reads, gives a single entry per CDR3 protein. The sample shows under 650,000 distinct CDR3 sequences, about 20% of them seen only once. The sample taken for sequencing was naive CD8+ T cells from blood, with Jurkat cell RNA spiked in. Sample subset: FACS-sorted CD8+CD4-CCR7+CD45RA+ naive T cells. The receptors come from a human donor in good health. Some libraries in this study had Jurkat cell RNA spiked in.

There are many counts of this clonotype. The V call is TRBV7-9, the J call TRBJ1-5; TRBD1 might be the D (5 bases). Germline lookup yields CDR1 SEHNR and CDR2 FQNEAQ (reference sequence). This CDR3 comprises 14 residues. The V gene lost 5 bases and the J gene lost 0 bases, with 8 bases spanning the gap. This CDR3 is CASSAGYSNQPQHF. CDR3 bases: TGTGCCAGCAGCGCAGGGTATAGCAATCAGCCCCAGCATTTT.

This clonotype has ten or more counts. The V gene is TRBV20-1, the J gene TRBJ2-7; perhaps TRBD1 as D (5 bases). The CDR3 contains 13 residues. CDR1 and CDR2 from the germline V gene are DFQATT and SNEGSKA (reference sequence). Trimming stripped 6 bases from V and 0 bases from J, with 12 bases between. The CDR3, as DNA: TGCAGTGCAAGACAGACAAGCTCCTACGAGCAGTACTTC. This encodes CSARQTSSYEQYF.

Many counts were recorded for this clonotype. The gene calls are TRBV5-1 and TRBJ2-7, with D possibly matching TRBD2 (6 bases). V was clipped by 5 bases and J by 3 bases, with 24 bases between them. CDR1 is SGHRS and CDR2 is YFSETQ in the germline V gene. The CDR3 runs to 17 residues. In DNA form, the CDR3 reads TGCGCCAGCAGATCGGACATTGGGGTCCTCGGGGGCTACGAGCAGTACTTC. Translating it yields CASRSDIGVLGGYEQYF.

This clonotype was seen many times. In nucleotides, the CDR3 is TGCGCCAGCAGTCAATCTGGGGTCAGCACAGATACGCAGTATTTT. Translated, it gives CASSQSGVSTDTQYF. The V call is TRBV23-1, the J call TRBJ2-3, with no clear D. TRBV23-1 is placed among ORFs of uncertain function. This CDR3 is built from 15 residues. Trimming removed 0 bases at V and 0 bases at J, with 7 bases between.

This clonotype has only a few counts. The rearrangement uses TRBV7-9 and TRBJ1-4; 10 nucleotides align to TRBD1. After removal of 6 bases from V and 0 bases from J, the junction contained 7 bases not matched to a gene. The CDR3 consists of 17 residues. The V gene's germline CDR1 is SEHNR and CDR2 FQNEAQ (reference sequence). The CDR3 region is CASSPDRGHATNEKLFF. CDR3 coding DNA: TGTGCCAGCAGTCCAGACAGGGGGCATGCAACTAATGAAAAACTGTTTTTT.

This clonotype was seen more than once but under ten times. One end of the junction fails to match germline, which may point to a read error. The chain links TRBV19 to TRBJ1-5; unclear D gene. The CDR3 sequence is 14 residues long. In germline, CDR1 is LNHDA, CDR2 SQIVND (reference sequence). The CDR3 protein is CAGSIVGLDQPQHF. The CDR3 DNA reads TGTGCCGGTAGTATAGTCGGGCTAGATCAGCCCCAGCATTTT.

The chain joins TRBV23-1 to TRBJ1-1; 8 bases match TRBD1. TRBV23-1 is an ORF, and what it does is uncertain. V shed 7 bases, J shed 0 bases, and the junction held 25 bases outside the gene matches. The CDR3 has 21 amino acids. The CDR3 reads CASTQRQGSRPVSHMNTEAFF. DNA for the CDR3: TGCGCCAGCACCCAAAGACAGGGGTCGCGGCCCGTCTCACACATGAACACTGAAGCTTTCTTT.

Details on this clonotype: Possible read error: a much larger clone is one base away. The chain is built from TRBV7-7 and TRBJ2-1; D call uncertain. This CDR3 region has 16 residues. In germline, CDR1 is SSHAT, CDR2 FNYEAQ (reference sequence). The CDR3 DNA reads TGTGCTAGCAGCTTAGAATCGACCGGAGTGGGCACTGAGCAGTTCTTC. This gives the protein CASSLESTGVGTEQFF.

As for this clonotype: A much larger clone differs from this one at a single base, so this may be a read error. The V and J genes are TRBV7-9 and TRBJ1-4; no definite D call. The CDR3 consists of 16 residues. Germline CDR1 and CDR2: SEHNR and FQNEAQ (reference sequence). Written as DNA, the CDR3 is TGTGCCAGCAGCCCCCTAGGACTTGCCGAGGGTGAAAAACTGTCTTTT. Translation gives CASSPLGLAEGEKLSF.

Of note for this clonotype: With a much larger clone just one base away, this may be a read error. A read error is likely, as this CDR3 ends without the conserved phenylalanine or tryptophan. V usage is TRBV20-1 and J usage is TRBJ1-1, with 8 bases that match TRBD1. Germline V gene sequence: CDR1 DFQATT, CDR2 SNEGSKA (reference sequence). CDR3 length equals 21 residues. The V and J ends lost 5 bases and 1 base, in that order; junction bases with no gene match: 27. The CDR3 protein is CSARPDRGRDGGPPKNTEAFS. CDR3 in DNA: TGCAGTGCTCGACCCGACAGGGGTCGGGACGGAGGTCCGCCCAAGAACACTGAAGCTTTCTCT.

This clonotype was seen ten or more times. The rearrangement joins TRBV20-1 to TRBJ2-7; 11 bases align to TRBD2. The germline V gene has CDR1 DFQATT and CDR2 SNEGSKA (reference sequence). The CDR3 consists of 15 residues. V trimming: 3 bases; J trimming: 3 bases; junction bases outside the gene matches: 7. The CDR3 nucleotides read TGCAGTGCTAGTAGGACTAGCGGGCTCATCTACGAGCAGTACTTC. Translating it yields CSASRTSGLIYEQYF.

This clonotype was observed a few times. This chain links TRBV9 with TRBJ2-5, with D possibly TRBD2 on 6 matching bases. Deletions cut 4 bases from V and 2 bases from J, with 15 bases between. Germline-derived CDR1 and CDR2 are SGDLS and YYNGEE. The CDR3 has 15 residues. For the CDR3, the DNA is TGTGCCAGCAGCCACCCAATAGCGGAACAAGAGACCCAGTACTTC. The encoded protein is CASSHPIAEQETQYF. Full variable domain (rest looked up from reference TRBV9 and TRBJ2-5): DSGVTQTPKHLITATGQRVTLRCSPRSGDLSVYWYQQSLDQGLQFLIQYYNGEERAKGNILERFSAQQFPDLHSELNLSSLELGDSALYFCASSHPIAEQETQYFGPGTRLLVL.

Worth noting for this clonotype: As the CDR3 is not closed by the conserved phenylalanine or tryptophan, this likely results from a read error. V usage is TRBV6-2 or TRBV6-3 and J usage is TRBJ2-3; 9 bases are a match to TRBD2. CDR1 MNHEY and CDR2 SVGEGT come from the germline V gene. The CDR3 totals 21 residues. The V and J ends lost 0 bases and 0 bases, in that order; junction bases with no gene match: 16. CDR3 amino acids: CASSYSPFHSGSGESTDTQYS. The DNA for the CDR3 is TGTGCCAGCAGTTACTCGCCGTTCCATAGCGGGAGTGGGGAGAGCACAGATACGCAGTATTCT.

This clonotype was recorded many times. The CDR3 DNA follows: TGCGCCAGCAGCCCGCAACAGACAGGGGGTTCGTCTGAGCAGTTCTTC. This encodes CASSPQQTGGSSEQFF. This chain uses TRBV4-1 with TRBJ2-1; 9 nucleotides match TRBD1. Per the germline V gene, CDR1 is MGHRA and CDR2 is YSYEKL. The junction had 13 bases not matched to a gene; V was cut back by 4 bases and J by 9 bases. The CDR3 loop spans 16 amino acids.

This clonotype was detected ten times or more. V gene TRBV7-2 combines with J gene TRBJ2-1, with D perhaps TRBD2 (5 bases). Trimming stripped 4 bases from V and 4 bases from J, with 14 bases between. Germline CDR1 reads SGHTA; CDR2 reads FQGNSA. The CDR3 sequence is 15 residues long. The CDR3 DNA is TGTGCCAGCAGCTCCGGTCCTGCGGGTTACAATGAGCAGTTCTTC. It specifies CASSSGPAGYNEQFF. The whole variable domain, remainder taken from reference TRBV7-2 and TRBJ2-1, is GAGVSQSPSNKVTEKGKDVELRCDPISGHTALYWYRQSLGQGLEFLIYFQGNSAPDKSGLPSDRFSAERTGGSVSTLTIQRTQQEDSAVYLCASSSGPAGYNEQFFGPGTRLTVL.

This clonotype was seen ten or more times. The rearrangement links TRBV28 to TRBJ2-3, with 11 bases lining up with TRBD2. This CDR3 comprises 19 residues. The V gene end was trimmed by 4 bases and the J gene end by 0 bases; junction bases not matched to a gene: 12. Germline assignment: CDR1 MDHEN and CDR2 SYDVKM. CDR3 coding DNA: TGTGCCAGCAGTTCGGAGACTAGCGGGATCCATATTAGCACAGATACGCAGTATTTT. It yields the protein CASSSETSGIHISTDTQYF.

The chain combines TRBV28 with TRBJ2-7; 14 bases match TRBD2. Trimming removed 2 bases from V and 5 bases from J; junction bases left unmatched: 2. CDR3 length: 15 residues. From germline, CDR1 is MDHEN and CDR2 SYDVKM. This CDR3 reads CASSLGTSGSHEQYF. The CDR3 DNA reads as TGTGCCAGCAGTTTAGGGACTAGCGGGAGCCACGAGCAGTACTTC.

This clonotype was seen at least ten times. The chain links TRBV9 to TRBJ2-1; D is possibly TRBD1 (5 bases). From germline, CDR1 is SGDLS and CDR2 YYNGEE. The CDR3 has 13 amino acids. V shed 2 bases and J shed 7 bases, with 10 bases lying between them. The CDR3 region is CASSVVPGNEQFF. DNA of the CDR3: TGTGCCAGCAGCGTTGTTCCAGGGAATGAGCAGTTCTTC.